Sequencing of this TCR beta chain was carried out in a study of T cells after yellow fever vaccination. Across the whole study: Preparing low-cell-number fractions relied on SMART-Seq v4 Ultra Low Input. Study-wide findings and caveats: Peaking on day 5 versus 15, the secondary response was faster but weaker. Post-booster samples contained most primary-vaccination clones (more than 95% CD4, 88% CD8).

This clonotype was seen only a few times. Its matching antigen is unknown. Template-switching 5'RACE yielded the TCR cDNA; a universal primer site and UMIs were added in the process. One entry per CDR3 protein results from TCRdb running MiXCR on the 5' RACE reads. The sample lists 250,000 or so distinct CDR3 sequences, 6.9% occurring once. Sequenced here: CD4+ T cells sorted from PBMCs, sampled 15 days after the yellow fever booster vaccination. The sequence was obtained from a man aged 25 to 40 who received the YFV17D yellow fever vaccine.

CDR3 DNA sequence: TGTGCCACCCGGTGGGGAGGCAAAAACATTCAGTACTTC. Amino acids: CATRWGGKNIQYF. This chain joins TRBV28 and TRBJ2-4; possible D gene TRBD2, 6 bases. The germline V gene encodes CDR1 MDHEN and CDR2 SYDVKM. The CDR3 covers 13 residues. V gave up 10 bases and J gave up 3 bases, with 13 bases separating them.